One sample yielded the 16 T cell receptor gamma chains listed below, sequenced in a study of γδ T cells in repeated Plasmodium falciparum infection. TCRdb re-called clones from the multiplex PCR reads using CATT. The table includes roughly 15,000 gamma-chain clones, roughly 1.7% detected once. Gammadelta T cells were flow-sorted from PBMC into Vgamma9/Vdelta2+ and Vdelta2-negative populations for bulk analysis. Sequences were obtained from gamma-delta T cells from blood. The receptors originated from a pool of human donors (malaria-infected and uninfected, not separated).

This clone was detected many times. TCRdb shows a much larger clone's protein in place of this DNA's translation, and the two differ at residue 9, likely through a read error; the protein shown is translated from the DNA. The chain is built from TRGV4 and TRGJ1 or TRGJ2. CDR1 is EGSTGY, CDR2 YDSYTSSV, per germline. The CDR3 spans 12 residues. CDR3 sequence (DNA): TGTGCCACCTGGCCGAATTATTATATGAAACTCTTT. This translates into CATWPNYYMKLF.

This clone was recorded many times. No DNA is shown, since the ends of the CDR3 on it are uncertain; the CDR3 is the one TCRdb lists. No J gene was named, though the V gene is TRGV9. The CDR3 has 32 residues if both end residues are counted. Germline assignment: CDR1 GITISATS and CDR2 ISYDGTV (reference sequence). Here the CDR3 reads CALWEVQGIIRNSLAVEQHLLSQVSIGRIQHF.

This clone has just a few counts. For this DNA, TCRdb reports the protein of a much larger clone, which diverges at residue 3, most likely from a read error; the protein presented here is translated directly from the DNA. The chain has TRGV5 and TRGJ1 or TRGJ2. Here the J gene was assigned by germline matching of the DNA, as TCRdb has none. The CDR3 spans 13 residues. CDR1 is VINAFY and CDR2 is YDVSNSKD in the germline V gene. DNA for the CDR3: TGTGCCATCTGGGACACGTTTTATTATAAGAAACTCTTT. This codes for CAIWDTFYYKKLF.

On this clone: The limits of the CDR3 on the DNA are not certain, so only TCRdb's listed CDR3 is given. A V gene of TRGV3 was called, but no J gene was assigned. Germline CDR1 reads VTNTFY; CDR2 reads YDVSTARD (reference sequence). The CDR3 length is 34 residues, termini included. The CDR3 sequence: CATWTGGFPHIIRNSLAVEQHWLSQVSIGGIQHF.

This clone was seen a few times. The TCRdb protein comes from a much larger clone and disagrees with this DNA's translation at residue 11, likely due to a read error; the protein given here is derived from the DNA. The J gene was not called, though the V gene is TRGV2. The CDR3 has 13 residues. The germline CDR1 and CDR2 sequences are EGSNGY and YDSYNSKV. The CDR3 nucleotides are TGTGCCACCTGGGACGGGCCCTTAAATAAGAGACTCTTT. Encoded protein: CATWDGPLNKRLF.

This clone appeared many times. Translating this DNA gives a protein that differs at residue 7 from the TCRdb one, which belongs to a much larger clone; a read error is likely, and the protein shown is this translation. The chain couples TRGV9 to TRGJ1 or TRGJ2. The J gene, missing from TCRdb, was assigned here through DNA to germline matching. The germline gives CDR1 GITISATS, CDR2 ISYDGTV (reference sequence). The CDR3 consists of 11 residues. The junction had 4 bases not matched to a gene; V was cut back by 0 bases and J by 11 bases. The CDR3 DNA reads TGTGCCTTGTGGGAGGTGCGGCAGAAACTCTTT. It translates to CALWEVRQKLF.

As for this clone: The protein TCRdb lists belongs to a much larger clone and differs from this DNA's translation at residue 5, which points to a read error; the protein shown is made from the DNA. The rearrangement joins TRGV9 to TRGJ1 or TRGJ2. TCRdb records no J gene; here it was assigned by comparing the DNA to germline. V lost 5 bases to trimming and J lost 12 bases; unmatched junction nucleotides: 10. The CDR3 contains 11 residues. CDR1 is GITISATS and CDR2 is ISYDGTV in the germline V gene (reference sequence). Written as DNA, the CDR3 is TGTGCCTTGTGGGGGGGGAGGAGGAAACTCTTT. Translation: CALWGGRRKLF.

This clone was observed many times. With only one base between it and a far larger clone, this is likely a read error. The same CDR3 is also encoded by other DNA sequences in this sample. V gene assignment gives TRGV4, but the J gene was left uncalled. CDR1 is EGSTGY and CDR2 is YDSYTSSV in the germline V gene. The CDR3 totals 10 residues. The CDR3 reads CATWEHGLVF. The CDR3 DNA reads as TGTGCCACATGGGAACACGGTTTGGTCTTT.

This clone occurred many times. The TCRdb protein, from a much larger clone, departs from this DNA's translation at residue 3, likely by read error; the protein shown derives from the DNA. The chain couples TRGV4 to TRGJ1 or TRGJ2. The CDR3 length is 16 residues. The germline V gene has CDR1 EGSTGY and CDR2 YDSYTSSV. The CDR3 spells CAAWDGYPPVYYKKLF. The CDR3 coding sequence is TGTGCCGCCTGGGATGGGTACCCTCCAGTTTATTATAAGAAACTCTTT.

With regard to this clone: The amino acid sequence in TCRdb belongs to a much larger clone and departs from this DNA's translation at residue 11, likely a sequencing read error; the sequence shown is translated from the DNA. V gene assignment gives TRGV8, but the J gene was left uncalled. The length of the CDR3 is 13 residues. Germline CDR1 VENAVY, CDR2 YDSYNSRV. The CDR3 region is CATWDLRDWIRTF. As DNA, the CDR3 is TGTGCCACCTGGGATTTAAGAGATTGGATCAGGACGTTT.

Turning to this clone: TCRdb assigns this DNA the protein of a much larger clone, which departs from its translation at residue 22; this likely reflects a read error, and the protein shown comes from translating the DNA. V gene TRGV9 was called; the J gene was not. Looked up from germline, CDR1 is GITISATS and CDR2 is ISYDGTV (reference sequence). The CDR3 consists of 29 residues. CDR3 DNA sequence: TGTGCCTTGTGGGAGGTGCAGAAGGTGGGATTGGCAGTGGAACAACACTGGTTGTCACAGGTAAGAATCGGAAGAATACAACATTTC. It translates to CALWEVQKVGLAVEQHWLSQVRIGRIQHF.

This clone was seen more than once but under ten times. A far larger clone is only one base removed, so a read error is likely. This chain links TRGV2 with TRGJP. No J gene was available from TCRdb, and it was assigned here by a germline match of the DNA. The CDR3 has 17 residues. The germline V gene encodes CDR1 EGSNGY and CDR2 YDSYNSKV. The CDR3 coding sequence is TGTGCCACCTGGGACGGGCCGCCAGAGTTGGGCAAAAAGATCAAGGTATTT. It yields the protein CATWDGPPELGKKIKVF.

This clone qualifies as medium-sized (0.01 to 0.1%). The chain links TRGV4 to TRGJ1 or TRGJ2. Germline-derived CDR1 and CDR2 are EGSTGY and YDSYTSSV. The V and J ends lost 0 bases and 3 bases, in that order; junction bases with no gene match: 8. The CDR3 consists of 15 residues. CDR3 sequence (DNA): TGTGCCACCTGGGATGGGTCCGAGGGTTATTATAAGAAACTCTTT. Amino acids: CATWDGSEGYYKKLF.

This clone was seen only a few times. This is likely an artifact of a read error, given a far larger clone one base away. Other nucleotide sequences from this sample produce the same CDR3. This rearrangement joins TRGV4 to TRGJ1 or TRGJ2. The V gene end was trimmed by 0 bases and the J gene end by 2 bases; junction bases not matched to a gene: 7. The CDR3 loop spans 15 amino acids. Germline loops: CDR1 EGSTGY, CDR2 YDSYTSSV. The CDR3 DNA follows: TGTGCCACCTGGGATGGGCCCCGTGATTATTATAAGAAACTCTTT. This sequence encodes CATWDGPRDYYKKLF.

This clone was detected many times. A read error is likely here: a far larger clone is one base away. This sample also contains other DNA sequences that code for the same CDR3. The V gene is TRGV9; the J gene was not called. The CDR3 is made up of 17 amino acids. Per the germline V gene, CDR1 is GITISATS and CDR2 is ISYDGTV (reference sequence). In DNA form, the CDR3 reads TGTGCCTTGTGGGAGGTGAATAAAGAGTTGGGCAAAAAAATCAAGGTGTTT. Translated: CALWEVNKELGKKIKVF.

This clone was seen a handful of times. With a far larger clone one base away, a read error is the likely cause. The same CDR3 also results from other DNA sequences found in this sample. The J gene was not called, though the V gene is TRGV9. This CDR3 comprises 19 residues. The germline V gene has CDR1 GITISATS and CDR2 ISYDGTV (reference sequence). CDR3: CALWDHPEGQELGKKIKVF. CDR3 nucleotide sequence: TGTGCCTTGTGGGACCACCCAGAGGGTCAAGAGTTGGGCAAAAAAATCAAGGTGTTT.